Below are 26 T cell receptor beta chains sequenced from a single sample in a study of human T cells and chemical hapten exposure. Stated time point: healthy volunteer bleed at 6 weeks. Unfractionated whole blood yielded the extracted total RNA. Each CDR3 protein is one row after TCRdb ran MiXCR on the RACE reads. The top ten hold about 1.4% of the sample, which has approximately 79,000 distinct CDR3 sequences, under 10% seen once. The specimen was whole blood. The receptors derive from a male donor in good health. Some clones in this sample may be carry-over from other donors' samples.

The rearrangement uses TRBV29-1 and TRBJ1-3; D remains ambiguous. This CDR3 is built from 14 residues. Trimming cost V 3 bases and J 0 bases, with 9 bases left between them. Germline CDR1 and CDR2: SQVTM and ANQGSEA. The CDR3 here is CSVEGGSSGNTIYF. The CDR3 nucleotides are TGCAGCGTTGAGGGCGGATCCTCTGGAAACACCATATATTTT.

This clonotype came up a few times. The chain carries TRBV20-1 and TRBJ2-5, with D maybe TRBD1 (6 bases). This CDR3 is 14 amino acids long. Germline V CDR1 and CDR2: DFQATT, SNEGSKA (reference sequence). Trimming cost V 6 bases and J 5 bases, with 19 bases left between them. As DNA, the CDR3 is TGCAGTGCGCCAACAGGGTCTTCAGGGGAGACCCAGTACTTC. As protein: CSAPTGSSGETQYF.

A few counts support this clonotype. The chain joins TRBV23-1 to TRBJ1-4; D call uncertain. TRBV23-1 is an ORF, with its function uncertain. Deletions cut 2 bases from V and 8 bases from J, with 21 bases between. There are 17 residues in the CDR3. CDR3 protein: CASSQGPLPAEEEKLFF. The CDR3 DNA sequence: TGCGCCAGCAGTCAAGGCCCCCTCCCAGCAGAAGAAGAAAAACTGTTTTTT.

CDR3 in DNA: TGTGCCAGCAGCTGGACTAGCGGGAGGGATTACAATGAGCAGTTCTTC. Translating it yields CASSWTSGRDYNEQFF. V is TRBV14 and J is TRBJ2-1; 15 positions agree with TRBD2. Per the germline V gene, CDR1 is SGHDN and CDR2 is FVKESK. With 5 bases clipped from V and 4 bases from J, the junction kept 3 bases outside the gene matches. The CDR3 has 16 amino acids.

The sample holds a few counts of this clonotype. This rearrangement joins TRBV20-1 to TRBJ2-3; D gene unclear. The CDR3 has 15 amino acids. V shed 3 bases and J shed 2 bases, with 15 bases lying between them. The germline V gene encodes CDR1 DFQATT and CDR2 SNEGSKA (reference sequence). The CDR3 spells CSASSMTENTDTQYF. CDR3 DNA: TGCAGTGCTAGCTCAATGACGGAGAACACAGATACGCAGTATTTT.

This chain joins TRBV28 and TRBJ2-4; TRBD2 matches 8 bases. V lost 5 bases and J lost 4; bases outside the gene matches: 10. The length of the CDR3 is 16 residues. CDR1 is MDHEN and CDR2 is SYDVKM in the germline V gene. The CDR3 DNA reads TGTGCCAGCAGTGGTACAGGGCGGGGGGAAAAAAACATTCAGTACTTC. Its protein is CASSGTGRGEKNIQYF.

This rearrangement joins TRBV29-1 to TRBJ2-1, with D tentatively TRBD1 or TRBD2 (6 bases each). CDR1 and CDR2 (germline): SQVTM, ANQGSEA. The CDR3 totals 13 residues. The ends were cut back, 6 bases at V and 9 bases at J, with 18 bases in the middle. The CDR3 region is CSVASAARGEQFF. CDR3 DNA sequence: TGCAGCGTAGCTAGCGCAGCCAGGGGTGAGCAGTTCTTC.

This clonotype appeared a few times. The rearrangement links TRBV15 to TRBJ2-3; tentatively, D is TRBD1 or TRBD2 (5 bases each). This CDR3 has 14 amino acids. Germline V lookup: CDR1 LNHNV, CDR2 YYDKDF (reference sequence). The V gene lost 1 base and the J gene lost 0 bases, with 5 bases spanning the gap. This CDR3 reads CATSRGGSTDTQYF. For the CDR3, the DNA is TGTGCCACCAGCAGAGGGGGGAGCACAGATACGCAGTATTTT.

The rearrangement uses TRBV27 and TRBJ2-2; D may be TRBD1 or TRBD2 (7 bases each). The CDR3 has 15 amino acids. Germline V gene sequence: CDR1 MNHEY, CDR2 SMNVEV (reference sequence). Trimming cost V 6 bases and J 3 bases, with 14 bases left between them. CDR3 DNA sequence: TGTGCCAGCAGGAGACAGGGAGGGTACACCGGGGAGCTGTTTTTT. It specifies CASRRQGGYTGELFF.

In its sample, this clonotype was seen a few times. V and J are TRBV12-3 or TRBV12-4 and TRBJ2-1, with 10 nucleotides matching TRBD1. The length of the CDR3 is 15 residues. The V segment lost 6 bases and the J segment 6 bases; nucleotides outside the gene matches: 8. CDR3 loop: CASSQGQGRFNEQFF. The CDR3 nucleotides read TGTGCCAGCAGCCAGGGACAGGGGCGTTTCAATGAGCAGTTCTTC.

This clonotype was seen ten or more times. The chain has TRBV6-2 or TRBV6-3 and TRBJ2-6; D is perhaps TRBD1 (6 bases). Trimming cost V 2 bases and J 3 bases, with 8 bases left between them. The CDR3 is 15 residues long. Germline V gene sequence: CDR1 MNHEY, CDR2 SVGEGT. CDR3 protein: CASSYTGFGANVLTF. CDR3 DNA sequence: TGTGCCAGCAGTTACACAGGGTTTGGGGCCAACGTCCTGACTTTC.

In this sample, this clonotype turned up a few times. The chain recombines TRBV10-3 with TRBJ2-1, with 12 bases that match TRBD2. V shed 5 bases and J 0 bases; nucleotides not matched to a gene: 11. CDR1 is ENHRY and CDR2 is SYGVKD in the germline V gene. The CDR3 extends over 19 amino acids. The CDR3 DNA is TGTGCCATCAGTAGTCCGGGACTAGCGGGTTCTAGCTCCTACAATGAGCAGTTCTTC. It encodes CAISSPGLAGSSSYNEQFF.

This clonotype has more than one count but fewer than ten. The rearrangement links TRBV5-4 to TRBJ2-3; D may be TRBD1 (6 bases). The CDR3 is 16 amino acids. The ends were cut back, 5 bases at V and 0 bases at J, with 16 bases in the middle. Per the germline V gene, CDR1 is SGHNT and CDR2 is YYREEE (reference sequence). Written as DNA, the CDR3 is TGTGCCAGCAGACAGGGTAACTCACCTAGCACAGATACGCAGTATTTT. It specifies CASRQGNSPSTDTQYF.

This clonotype was recorded at least ten times. This rearrangement joins TRBV5-1 to TRBJ2-5; 7 positions agree with TRBD1. CDR3 size: 15 residues. Trimming took 4 bases from V and 4 from J; bases not matched to a gene: 10. The germline V gene has CDR1 SGHRS and CDR2 YFSETQ. CDR3 bases: TGCGCCAGCAGCGAAAGGGACAGCTTTTTAGAGACCCAGTACTTC. Amino acids: CASSERDSFLETQYF.

This clonotype was counted between two and nine times. Its ends do not fully match the called genes, so a read error is possible. V is TRBV14 and J is TRBJ2-3, with 7 bases fitting TRBD2. The CDR3 has 15 amino acids. Germline CDR1 reads SGHDN; CDR2 reads FVKESK. The CDR3 region is CVSSRTSAPTDTQYF. The CDR3 coding sequence is TGTGTCAGCAGCCGAACTAGCGCGCCAACAGATACGCAGTATTTT.

In its sample, this clonotype was seen a few times. The chain combines TRBV5-4 with TRBJ1-1, with TRBD1 as a possible D gene (5 bases). Per the germline V gene, CDR1 is SGHNT and CDR2 is YYREEE (reference sequence). CDR3 length: 14 amino acids. The V end lost 0 bases, the J end lost 6 bases, and 12 bases lay between the germline ends. This chain's CDR3 is CASSLAGREAEAFF. The DNA of the CDR3 is TGTGCCAGCAGCTTGGCCGGCAGGGAAGCTGAAGCTTTCTTT.

J is TRBJ1-1 and V is TRBV27, with a weak D call TRBD1 (6 bases). V was trimmed by 8 bases and J by 8 bases, leaving 12 bases between them. This CDR3 has 11 residues. Germline values: CDR1 MNHEY, CDR2 SMNVEV (reference sequence). CDR3 nucleotide sequence: TGTGCCAGCGGGAGGACAGAGGAAGCTTTCTTT. Amino acid sequence: CASGRTEEAFF.

To note about this clonotype: A much larger clone is a single base away; this may be a read error. CDR3 protein: CSARDPFGTKHNEQFF. The CDR3 DNA is TGCAGTGCTAGAGACCCGTTCGGGACTAAGCATAATGAGCAGTTCTTC. The chain has TRBV20-1 and TRBJ2-1; 7 bases fit TRBD2. The V segment lost 0 bases and the J segment 7 bases; nucleotides outside the gene matches: 12. In germline, CDR1 is DFQATT, CDR2 SNEGSKA (reference sequence). CDR3 size: 16 residues.

The chain is built from TRBV12-3 or TRBV12-4 and TRBJ2-1; 12 bases map to TRBD2. The CDR3 runs to 16 residues. V lost 5 bases and J lost 2; bases outside the gene matches: 4. The CDR3 sequence is CASSRLAGVPYNEQFF. DNA of the CDR3: TGTGCCAGCAGTCGACTAGCGGGAGTGCCCTACAATGAGCAGTTCTTC.

This clonotype showed up just a few times. V and J are TRBV6-2 or TRBV6-3 and TRBJ1-5; the D gene is possibly TRBD1 (5 bases). Looked up from germline, CDR1 is MNHEY and CDR2 is SVGEGT. The CDR3 is 15 amino acids. Trimming shortened V by 6 bases and J by 2 bases, and 14 bases separated the two germline ends. CDR3 protein: CASSLREGRNQPQHF. For the CDR3, the DNA is TGTGCCAGCAGCCTCAGGGAGGGCCGCAATCAGCCCCAGCATTTT.

V gene TRBV7-9 combines with J gene TRBJ2-7, with D possibly matching TRBD1 (6 bases). V lost 5 bases and J lost 5, with 13 bases in between. Germline V gene data show CDR1 as SEHNR and CDR2 as FQNEAQ (reference sequence). The CDR3 is 13 amino acids. CDR3 DNA sequence: TGTGCCAGCAGCACAACAGGGTCGGACGAGCAGTACTTC. It encodes CASSTTGSDEQYF.

This clonotype was detected only a few times. J is TRBJ2-7 and V is TRBV6-1; D ambiguous. Trimming removed 1 base at V and 2 bases at J, with 9 bases between. This CDR3 spans 14 amino acids. Germline V gives CDR1 MNHNS, CDR2 SASEGT. CDR3 residues: CASSEGYNTYEQYF. The DNA for the CDR3 is TGTGCCAGCAGTGAAGGGTACAACACCTACGAGCAGTACTTC.

The chain is built from TRBV15 and TRBJ2-7; weak D call: TRBD1 (5 bases). The germline CDR1 and CDR2 sequences are LNHNV and YYDKDF (reference sequence). This CDR3 is built from 15 residues. V lost 1 base and J lost 9, with 19 bases in between. The CDR3 DNA sequence: TGTGCCACCAGCAGAGGGCAACTGACAGCCCAGGGGCAGTACTTC. It specifies CATSRGQLTAQGQYF.

This clonotype showed up just a few times. This rearrangement joins TRBV9 to TRBJ2-7; weak D call: TRBD1 (6 bases). Trimming pared 4 bases from V and 2 bases from J, leaving 16 bases between. The CDR3 has 15 amino acids. Germline V lookup: CDR1 SGDLS, CDR2 YYNGEE. The CDR3 sequence is CASSPSRTDPYEQYF. The DNA for the CDR3 is TGTGCCAGCAGCCCATCCAGGACAGACCCCTACGAGCAGTACTTC.

The V gene is TRBV29-1, the J gene TRBJ1-2, with TRBD1 matching over 7 bases. CDR3 size: 13 residues. J was trimmed by 6 bases and V by 3 bases; bases with no gene match: 7. CDR1 and CDR2 (germline): SQVTM, ANQGSEA. The chain's CDR3 is CSVDARGADGYTF. The CDR3 DNA follows: TGCAGCGTTGATGCCAGGGGGGCGGATGGCTACACCTTC.

This clonotype showed up just once. V usage is TRBV2 and J usage is TRBJ2-7; weak D call: TRBD2 (5 bases). The CDR3 runs to 12 residues. Germline-derived CDR1 and CDR2 are SNHLY and FYNNEI. The V end was cut by 11 bases, the J end by 4 bases, with 15 bases between. The CDR3 sequence: CAGRLGEYEQYF. Written as DNA, the CDR3 is TGTGCCGGACGACTTGGGGAGTACGAGCAGTACTTC.